This T cell receptor (beta chain) derives from a study of post-analysis software for immune sequencing data. Study overall: There were relapsing-remitting, secondary progressive and progressive-relapsing multiple sclerosis among the disease courses included.

Prepared TCR beta cDNA libraries contained unique molecular identifiers. T cells numbering about 0.9 to 11 million yielded roughly 0.5 million cDNA molecules. TCRdb passed the PCR reads through MiXCR, listing each CDR3 protein once. The table lists roughly 800,000 distinct CDR3 sequences, 53% of them singletons. Regarding the study as a whole: Comparison of patients with controls showed five TRBV segments more frequent in patients, TRBV5-6, TRBV5-1 and TRBV20-1 among them.

Notes on this clonotype: Its matching antigen is unknown.

Trimming cost V 1 base and J 3 bases, with 9 bases left between them. The germline V gene encodes CDR1 DFQATT and CDR2 SNEGSKA (reference sequence). The CDR3 length is 13 residues. The chain combines TRBV20-1 with TRBJ1-2, with D unclear. The TCR originated in a girl under 18 with multiple sclerosis. Sequencing used blood. CDR3 sequence (DNA): TGCAGTGCTAGAGGGCCTGAGGACTATGGCTACACCTTC. This codes for CSARGPEDYGYTF.